The rows below give T cell receptor beta chains drawn from one sample of a study of blood T cell repertoires in COVID-19. TCRdb's copy holds only in-frame clones and misses some; the assay was immunoSEQ multiplex PCR. Of under 250,000 clones in the sample, approximately 88% were seen once. Source material: PBMCs or T cells enriched from blood (not recorded which). The receptor set was obtained from a woman in her twenties or thirties who had been exposed to COVID-19. Both conserved end residues are part of each CDR3. Fields, in order: clone size, V gene, D gene, J gene, CDR3 DNA, CDR3 protein. The D gene is left open where the match is weak. Size is stated for part of the rows, as once, few or many counts, or as a class when the clone is expanded.

NA,TRBV29-1,TRBD1,TRBJ1-6,TGCAGCGTTGGAGGGACAGACAATTCACCCCTCCACTTT,CSVGGTDNSPLHF
NA,TRBV30,NA,TRBJ1-1,TGTGCCTGGGCACTGGGGGGGATGAACACTGAAGCTTTCTTT,CAWALGGMNTEAFF
NA,TRBV3-1/TRBV3-2,NA,TRBJ1-1,TGTGCCAGCAGCCCTGTCACTAACACTGAAGCTTTCTTT,CASSPVTNTEAFF
once,TRBV2,TRBD1,TRBJ2-2,TGTGCCAGCAATATTGACCCGGGACAGGGGAACACCGGGGAGCTGTTTTTT,CASNIDPGQGNTGELFF
NA,TRBV5-1,TRBD1,TRBJ2-3,TGCGCCAGCACCCGGCCCGGGACAGCCGAAAAGGATACGCAGTATTTT,CASTRPGTAEKDTQYF
NA,TRBV20-1,NA,TRBJ2-1,TGCAGTGCTAGTGGGGGGAGGACCTTCACCTACAATGAGCAGTTCTTC,CSASGGRTFTYNEQFF
NA,TRBV5-1,NA,TRBJ2-3,TGCGCCAGCAGCTCTATTCAGGGGGATACGCAGTATTTT,CASSSIQGDTQYF
NA,TRBV11-2,TRBD1,TRBJ2-3,TGTGCCAGCAGCTTAGAGGCGGGCAGGGGGCGTCAAGATACGCAGTATTTT,CASSLEAGRGRQDTQYF
NA,TRBV28,NA,TRBJ1-5,TGTGCCAGCAATAACGGGAGAGGCATTCAGCCCCAGCATTTT,CASNNGRGIQPQHF
NA,TRBV7-9,TRBD2,TRBJ2-3,TGTGCCAGCAGCTTAGTTAGGCTAGCGGGAGGGCGAAATACGCAGTATTTT,CASSLVRLAGGRNTQYF
NA,TRBV19,TRBD1,TRBJ1-2,TGTGCCAGTACCTCCTTATGGCAGGGGGCGGACTATGGCTACACCTTC,CASTSLWQGADYGYTF
NA,TRBV19,TRBD2,TRBJ2-7,TGTGCCAGTAGTATCATCGGAGGTTGGGAGCGGGAGTCCGAGCAGTACTTC,CASSIIGGWERESEQYF
NA,TRBV7-2,TRBD2,TRBJ2-2,TGTGCCAGCAGCTTAAGGCTAGCGGGTACCGGGGAGCTGTTTTTT,CASSLRLAGTGELFF
NA,TRBV5-1,TRBD1,TRBJ2-6,TGCGCCAGCAGCTCAGGACAGGGGAAATCTAGCTCTGGGGCCAACGTCCTGACTTTC,CASSSGQGKSSSGANVLTF
NA,TRBV29-1,NA,TRBJ1-2,TGCAGCGTTGAAGATCTGGAGCCGGGTCGAGGCAACTATGGCTACACCTTC,CSVEDLEPGRGNYGYTF
few,TRBV30,NA,TRBJ1-2,TGTGCCTGGAACACATTTGCGGGCTCTGTGGGCTATGGCTACACCTTC,CAWNTFAGSVGYGYTF
NA,TRBV6-6,TRBD2,TRBJ2-1,TGTGCCAGCAGGCCTAGCGGGAGGGCTCTTTACAATGAGCAGTTCTTC,CASRPSGRALYNEQFF
few,TRBV5-4,NA,TRBJ1-6,TGTGCCAGCCAACCCTCCATAGGGAGTGATTCACCCCTCCACTTT,CASQPSIGSDSPLHF
once,TRBV18,NA,TRBJ2-5,TGTGCCAGCTCACCACAGAGGCCCGGAGGTCGAGAGACCCAGTACTTC,CASSPQRPGGRETQYF
NA,TRBV2,NA,TRBJ1-2,TGTGCCAGCAGTGACGAGGCTAACTATGGCTACACCTTC,CASSDEANYGYTF
NA,TRBV4-1,TRBD2,TRBJ2-1,TGCGCCAGCAGCACACCCAGCGGGAGGGGCCCGGGTGAGCAGTTCTTC,CASSTPSGRGPGEQFF
NA,TRBV28,NA,TRBJ2-7,TGTGCCAGCAGTTCTCTTTACGAGCAGTACTTC,CASSSLYEQYF
once,TRBV19,TRBD1,TRBJ2-1,TGTGCCAGTAGGCGGGACAGGATCTCCCACAATGAGCAGTTCTTC,CASRRDRISHNEQFF
few,TRBV5-1,TRBD1,TRBJ1-1,TGCGCCAGCAGCTCCTACGACAGGGGGCGAACTGAAGCTTTCTTT,CASSSYDRGRTEAFF
NA,TRBV20-1,TRBD1,TRBJ1-2,TGCAGTGCTGGGCAGGGGGTCGGCTACACCTTC,CSAGQGVGYTF
NA,TRBV5-1,NA,TRBJ2-6,TGCGCCAGCAGCTCTTACCTCAGAACCCAGTCTGGGGCCAACGTCCTGACTTTC,CASSSYLRTQSGANVLTF
NA,TRBV10-3,TRBD1,TRBJ2-6,TGTGCCATCAGCCTTTCCACAGGGGCTGGGGCCAACGTCCTGACTTTC,CAISLSTGAGANVLTF
NA,TRBV6-2/TRBV6-3,NA,TRBJ1-5,TGTGCCAGCAGTAACCACAATTCGGGTCAGCCCCAGCATTTT,CASSNHNSGQPQHF
NA,TRBV12-5,TRBD1,TRBJ1-1,TGTGCTAGTGGGGTCCTGGGACAGGGGATCACTGAAGCTTTCTTT,CASGVLGQGITEAFF
NA,TRBV30,NA,TRBJ1-3,TGTGCCTGGGGGGGGCCCTCTGGAAACACCATATATTTT,CAWGGPSGNTIYF
NA,TRBV30,NA,TRBJ1-1,TGTGCCACGGGGGTGAACACTGAAGCTTTCTTT,CATGVNTEAFF
NA,TRBV2,TRBD1,TRBJ1-1,TGTGCCAGCAGCCGGGACAGGGAGACTGAAGCTTTCTTT,CASSRDRETEAFF
NA,TRBV29-1,TRBD1,TRBJ1-2,TGCAGCGTTGACCAGGACAGGGGACGCGGCTACACCTTC,CSVDQDRGRGYTF
NA,TRBV10-3,TRBD2,TRBJ2-5,TGTGCCATCAGTGAGAGTAGCGGGGTGTTCCAAGAGACCCAGTACTTC,CAISESSGVFQETQYF
NA,TRBV9,TRBD2,TRBJ2-7,TGTGCCAGCAGCGCCGGACTAGAGAACTACGAGCAGTACTTC,CASSAGLENYEQYF
NA,TRBV28,NA,TRBJ1-1,TGTGCCAGCAGTTTACAGGGGCGGGCAGGCACTGAAGCTTTCTTT,CASSLQGRAGTEAFF
NA,TRBV5-6,NA,TRBJ2-7,TGTGCCAGCAGCTTGGTCAGGGGAAACGAGCAGTACTTC,CASSLVRGNEQYF
medium-sized,TRBV27,TRBD1,TRBJ1-5,TGTGCCAGCAGTTTTGGGGGACAGGGGACCCCTAACAATCAGCCCCAGCATTTT,CASSFGGQGTPNNQPQHF
once,TRBV12-5,TRBD2,TRBJ2-7,TGTGCTAGTGGTTTGGGAGCGGGAGCGACCTACGAGCAGTACTTC,CASGLGAGATYEQYF
NA,TRBV18,TRBD1,TRBJ2-7,TGTGCCAGCTCAGTTCCGGGACAGGGGATCTACGAGCAGTACTTC,CASSVPGQGIYEQYF
few,TRBV11-2,TRBD2,TRBJ2-7,TGTGCCAGCAGCTTAGAAATGTTGGGGGGAGGGCCTTACGAGCAGTACTTC,CASSLEMLGGGPYEQYF
NA,TRBV30,NA,TRBJ2-7,TGTGCTTTTCTCGTGGGGGGACCGACCTACGAGCAGTACTTC,CAFLVGGPTYEQYF
NA,TRBV5-1,NA,TRBJ2-5,TGCGCCAGCAGCTTCTCGTTGAGGAGAGGAAGCGGGACCCAGTACTTC,CASSFSLRRGSGTQYF
NA,TRBV3-1/TRBV3-2,TRBD1,TRBJ2-2,TGTGCCAGCAGCCAAGGGGGGACAGGCTGGCACCCCCGGGAGCTGTTTTTT,CASSQGGTGWHPRELFF
NA,TRBV19,TRBD1,TRBJ1-5,TGTGCCAGTAGTACTGAGACAGGGTTTATCAATCAGCCCCAGCATTTT,CASSTETGFINQPQHF
once,TRBV4-2,NA,TRBJ2-7,TGTGCCAGCAGCCAGAGCTCCGTTCTGGAGCAGTACTTC,CASSQSSVLEQYF
NA,TRBV4-2,NA,TRBJ2-5,TGTGCCAGCAGCCAAGTTACTATCGAGCAAGAGACCCAGTACTTC,CASSQVTIEQETQYF
NA,TRBV12-3/TRBV12-4,NA,TRBJ1-5,TGTGCCAGCAGACTCACGGGGAGTCAGCCCCAGCATTTT,CASRLTGSQPQHF
once,TRBV6-6,TRBD1,TRBJ2-1,TGTGCCAGCAGTCCTCCCAAGGGTAGGGCAGGGGGCTGGAATGAGCAGTTCTTC,CASSPPKGRAGGWNEQFF
NA,TRBV4-1,TRBD2,TRBJ2-7,TGCGCCAGCAGCCTCCTGGCCGTAGCTAGCGGGAGAGGCACCTACGAGCAGTACTTC,CASSLLAVASGRGTYEQYF
NA,TRBV11-3,TRBD1,TRBJ2-3,TGTGCCAGCAGCTTAGTAGAGGCTCGGACAGGCCACCGCACAGATACGCAGTATTTT,CASSLVEARTGHRTDTQYF
NA,TRBV28,NA,TRBJ2-5,TGTGCCAGCAGCGGCAGGGTGTACCAAGAGACCCAGTACTTC,CASSGRVYQETQYF